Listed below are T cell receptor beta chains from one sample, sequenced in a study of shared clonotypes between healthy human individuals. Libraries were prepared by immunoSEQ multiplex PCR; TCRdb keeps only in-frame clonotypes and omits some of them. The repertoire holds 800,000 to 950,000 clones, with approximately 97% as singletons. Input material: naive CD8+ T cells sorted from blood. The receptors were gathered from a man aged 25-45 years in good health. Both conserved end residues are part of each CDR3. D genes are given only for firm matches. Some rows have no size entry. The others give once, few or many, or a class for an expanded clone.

CDR3nt: TGTGCCAGTAGTATAGTTAAAGGGGGGACCATTCAGTACTTC
CDR3aa: CASSIVKGGTIQYF
abundance: NA
d_gene: NA
j_gene: TRBJ2-4
v_gene: TRBV19

CDR3nt: TGTGCCAGCAGCCGGACCGACAGGGGCGGTGGCTACACCTTC
CDR3aa: CASSRTDRGGGYTF
abundance: NA
d_gene: TRBD1
j_gene: TRBJ1-2
v_gene: TRBV14

CDR3nt: TGTGCCAGCAGTGAGGGGGGCGGACAGAACTACGAGCAGTACTTC
CDR3aa: CASSEGGGQNYEQYF
abundance: once
d_gene: NA
j_gene: TRBJ2-7
v_gene: TRBV2

CDR3nt: TGTGCCAGCAGCCAAGAGCGTAGCGGGGAGCTGTTTTTT
CDR3aa: CASSQERSGELFF
abundance: NA
d_gene: NA
j_gene: TRBJ2-2
v_gene: TRBV4-2

CDR3nt: TGCAGCGTTGAAGCCCAGGCGGAAATCTCCTACAATGAGCAGTTCTTC
CDR3aa: CSVEAQAEISYNEQFF
abundance: few
d_gene: NA
j_gene: TRBJ2-1
v_gene: TRBV29-1

CDR3nt: TGTGCCAGCAATGGAGTAACTAGCGGGAGGGATACGCAGTATTTT
CDR3aa: CASNGVTSGRDTQYF
abundance: once
d_gene: TRBD2
j_gene: TRBJ2-3
v_gene: TRBV2

CDR3nt: TGTGCCAGTAGTGCCTTCGACAGTTCCTACAATGAGCAGTTCTTC
CDR3aa: CASSAFDSSYNEQFF
abundance: NA
d_gene: NA
j_gene: TRBJ2-1
v_gene: TRBV19

CDR3nt: TGTGCCAGCAGCCAGGAGGGGGGGAGCTCCTACAATGAGCAGTTCTTC
CDR3aa: CASSQEGGSSYNEQFF
abundance: once
d_gene: NA
j_gene: TRBJ2-1
v_gene: TRBV7-9

CDR3nt: TGTGCCAGCAGCTTAGGACCGATGAACACTGAAGCTTTCTTT
CDR3aa: CASSLGPMNTEAFF
abundance: NA
d_gene: NA
j_gene: TRBJ1-1
v_gene: TRBV7-2

CDR3nt: TGTGCCAGTAGTACCCCGACGGGACAGGGGGCCTACTTGATCGACTATGGCTACACCTTC
CDR3aa: CASSTPTGQGAYLIDYGYTF
abundance: NA
d_gene: TRBD1
j_gene: TRBJ1-2
v_gene: TRBV19

CDR3nt: TGTGCCAGCAGCTCCGGGACAGGGGGCCCCTACGAGCAGTACTTC
CDR3aa: CASSSGTGGPYEQYF
abundance: NA
d_gene: TRBD1
j_gene: TRBJ2-7
v_gene: TRBV7-7

CDR3nt: TGCGCCAGCAGCCAAGGTGGGGGGATGAACACTGAAGCTTTCTTT
CDR3aa: CASSQGGGMNTEAFF
abundance: NA
d_gene: NA
j_gene: TRBJ1-1
v_gene: TRBV4-1

CDR3nt: TGTGCCAGCGGTGGGAGAACATATAGCAATCAGCCCCAGCATTTT
CDR3aa: CASGGRTYSNQPQHF
abundance: NA
d_gene: NA
j_gene: TRBJ1-5
v_gene: TRBV28

CDR3nt: TGTGCCAGCAGCCCACTCCAGGGGACCTACCTCGAGCAGTACTTC
CDR3aa: CASSPLQGTYLEQYF
abundance: NA
d_gene: NA
j_gene: TRBJ2-7
v_gene: TRBV7-6

CDR3nt: TGTGCCAGCAGTTATACCGGGACGGGGTCCTACGAGCAGTACTTC
CDR3aa: CASSYTGTGSYEQYF
abundance: NA
d_gene: NA
j_gene: TRBJ2-7
v_gene: TRBV27

CDR3nt: TGTGCCAGCAGCTTAGCGGGGACAGGGGATGGTGGCTACACCTTC
CDR3aa: CASSLAGTGDGGYTF
abundance: NA
d_gene: TRBD1
j_gene: TRBJ1-2
v_gene: TRBV7-9

CDR3nt: TGTGCCTGGAGTGTACTGGGAGATACGCAGTATTTT
CDR3aa: CAWSVLGDTQYF
abundance: NA
d_gene: NA
j_gene: TRBJ2-3
v_gene: TRBV30

CDR3nt: TGTGCCACCCAGGGTATGAACACTGAAGCTTTCTTT
CDR3aa: CATQGMNTEAFF
abundance: NA
d_gene: NA
j_gene: TRBJ1-1
v_gene: TRBV25-1

CDR3nt: TGTGCCACCAGCAGAGATTTGAGCGTTGTCGGGGACCAACCTTACGAGCAGTACTTC
CDR3aa: CATSRDLSVVGDQPYEQYF
abundance: NA
d_gene: NA
j_gene: TRBJ2-7
v_gene: TRBV15

CDR3nt: TGCGCCAGCAGCCAATCCAGGGGAACCTACGAGCAGTACTTC
CDR3aa: CASSQSRGTYEQYF
abundance: NA
d_gene: NA
j_gene: TRBJ2-7
v_gene: TRBV4-3

CDR3nt: TGTGCCAGCAGCATCTTAGCGGGAGAGAGTAACGGGGAGCTGTTTTTT
CDR3aa: CASSILAGESNGELFF
abundance: NA
d_gene: TRBD2
j_gene: TRBJ2-2
v_gene: TRBV13

CDR3nt: TGTGCCAGCATTTCGGGGAGCGAGCAGTACTTC
CDR3aa: CASISGSEQYF
abundance: NA
d_gene: NA
j_gene: TRBJ2-7
v_gene: TRBV25-1

CDR3nt: TGCAGCGTTGAATTGGCAGACTACAATGAGCAGTTCTTC
CDR3aa: CSVELADYNEQFF
abundance: NA
d_gene: NA
j_gene: TRBJ2-1
v_gene: TRBV29-1

CDR3nt: TGTGCCAGCAGCGCGGGACTAGCGGGCCCCGGGGAGCTGTTTTTT
CDR3aa: CASSAGLAGPGELFF
abundance: NA
d_gene: TRBD2
j_gene: TRBJ2-2
v_gene: TRBV11-3

CDR3nt: TGTGCCAGCAGCAGAAGGACGACAGGGGACCACGAGCAGTACTTC
CDR3aa: CASSRRTTGDHEQYF
abundance: NA
d_gene: TRBD1
j_gene: TRBJ2-7
v_gene: TRBV7-9

CDR3nt: TGTGCCAGCAGCGTAGACCAGAGGGGCGAGACCCAGTACTTC
CDR3aa: CASSVDQRGETQYF
abundance: NA
d_gene: NA
j_gene: TRBJ2-5
v_gene: TRBV9

CDR3nt: TGTGCCAGCAGCGTAGACGTAGGGTCCAACGAGCAGTACTTC
CDR3aa: CASSVDVGSNEQYF
abundance: NA
d_gene: NA
j_gene: TRBJ2-7
v_gene: TRBV9

CDR3nt: TGTGCCAGCAGCTTACATGCCCTCCTCGGGGGGATGGATACGCAGTATTTT
CDR3aa: CASSLHALLGGMDTQYF
abundance: once
d_gene: TRBD2
j_gene: TRBJ2-3
v_gene: TRBV11-2

CDR3nt: TGTGCCAGCAACATACAAAGCGGGGGCGCCGGCAATGAGCAGTTCTTC
CDR3aa: CASNIQSGGAGNEQFF
abundance: once
d_gene: TRBD2
j_gene: TRBJ2-1
v_gene: TRBV27

CDR3nt: TGTGCCAGCAGCTTCCAACGAGGGATATACGAAGGAAAACTGTTTTTT
CDR3aa: CASSFQRGIYEGKLFF
abundance: NA
d_gene: NA
j_gene: TRBJ1-4
v_gene: TRBV7-8

CDR3nt: TGTGCCAGCAGCTCTACGGGTGGAACTAATGAAAAACTGTTTTTT
CDR3aa: CASSSTGGTNEKLFF
abundance: NA
d_gene: NA
j_gene: TRBJ1-4
v_gene: TRBV7-9

CDR3nt: TGTGCCAGTAGTGGCGGGACAGGGGACCTCTCCTACAATGAGCAGTTCTTC
CDR3aa: CASSGGTGDLSYNEQFF
abundance: once
d_gene: TRBD1
j_gene: TRBJ2-1
v_gene: TRBV19

CDR3nt: TGTGCCAGCAGAACCGGGACTAGATATGACGAGCAGTACTTC
CDR3aa: CASRTGTRYDEQYF
abundance: NA
d_gene: TRBD2
j_gene: TRBJ2-7
v_gene: TRBV27

CDR3nt: TGCGCCAGCAGCTTGGCGTTAGCGGGAGGAGATACGCAGTATTTT
CDR3aa: CASSLALAGGDTQYF
abundance: NA
d_gene: TRBD2
j_gene: TRBJ2-3
v_gene: TRBV5-1

CDR3nt: TGTGCCAGCAGTTACTCGATCGGGCTAAGCCTCAATGAGCAGTTCTTC
CDR3aa: CASSYSIGLSLNEQFF
abundance: NA
d_gene: NA
j_gene: TRBJ2-1
v_gene: TRBV6-5

CDR3nt: TGTGCCAGCAGCCTCATGGAGGCCGGGGAGCTGTTTTTT
CDR3aa: CASSLMEAGELFF
abundance: NA
d_gene: NA
j_gene: TRBJ2-2
v_gene: TRBV11-3

CDR3nt: TGTGCCAGCAGCTTGGGGAACACCGATTACACCTTC
CDR3aa: CASSLGNTDYTF
abundance: NA
d_gene: NA
j_gene: TRBJ1-2
v_gene: TRBV7-9

CDR3nt: TGCGCCAGCTCAGGGGACTCCTACGAGCAGTACTTC
CDR3aa: CASSGDSYEQYF
abundance: NA
d_gene: NA
j_gene: TRBJ2-7
v_gene: TRBV5-1

CDR3nt: TGTGCCAGCAGTGATAGCGGGAGGAGCACAGATACGCAGTATTTT
CDR3aa: CASSDSGRSTDTQYF
abundance: NA
d_gene: TRBD2
j_gene: TRBJ2-3
v_gene: TRBV7-9

CDR3nt: TGTGCCACCAGCAGAGATCGGACCGGGGAGCTGTTTTTT
CDR3aa: CATSRDRTGELFF
abundance: NA
d_gene: NA
j_gene: TRBJ2-2
v_gene: TRBV15

CDR3nt: TGTGCCAGCAGCTTAGGGGGCGCCGAGCAGTACTTC
CDR3aa: CASSLGGAEQYF
abundance: NA
d_gene: NA
j_gene: TRBJ2-7
v_gene: TRBV7-6

CDR3nt: TGTGCCAGTCAGGGGACAGGGGAGGGCTACGAGCAGTACTTC
CDR3aa: CASQGTGEGYEQYF
abundance: NA
d_gene: TRBD1
j_gene: TRBJ2-7
v_gene: TRBV27

CDR3nt: TGCAGCGTAGGTCCAGTCTCCTACGAGCAGTACTTC
CDR3aa: CSVGPVSYEQYF
abundance: NA
d_gene: NA
j_gene: TRBJ2-7
v_gene: TRBV29-1

CDR3nt: TGTGCCAGCTCAAGTTCAGCAGGAGGATACAATGAGCAGTTCTTC
CDR3aa: CASSSSAGGYNEQFF
abundance: NA
d_gene: NA
j_gene: TRBJ2-1
v_gene: TRBV18

CDR3nt: TGTGCCAGCAGCTCCGGCCAAAGCCTAGTAGACTATGGCTACACCTTC
CDR3aa: CASSSGQSLVDYGYTF
abundance: NA
d_gene: NA
j_gene: TRBJ1-2
v_gene: TRBV7-9

CDR3nt: TGTGCCAGCAGCTTATTAGCGGGAGCGCCCCAAGAGACCCAGTACTTC
CDR3aa: CASSLLAGAPQETQYF
abundance: NA
d_gene: TRBD2
j_gene: TRBJ2-5
v_gene: TRBV5-4

CDR3nt: TGTGCCAGCAGCTGGGTGGGACTAGAAAACAATGAGCAGTTCTTC
CDR3aa: CASSWVGLENNEQFF
abundance: NA
d_gene: TRBD2
j_gene: TRBJ2-1
v_gene: TRBV7-8